The present TCR beta chain was sequenced within a study of cytomegalovirus exposure and HLA in healthy donors. Study findings and constraints: A few chains tied to CMV proved CMV antigen-specific in vitro. Later work showed greater clonal expansion in HLA-associated TCR beta chains than in equally common others.

CDR3 length equals 15 residues. Germline V gene sequence: CDR1 SEHNR, CDR2 FQNEAQ (reference sequence). After removal of 4 bases from V and 4 bases from J, the junction contained 7 bases not matched to a gene. Worth noting for this clone: The antigen remains undetermined.

With 60 Vbeta and 13 Jbeta primers, the PCR was carried out. Assay: immunoSEQ multiplex PCR; the TCRdb copy retains only in-frame clones and omits some. The table shows about 110,000 clones, with 60% to 80% occurring only once. Despite likely unrecorded immune exposures, the donors were nominally healthy at the time of sampling. The V gene is TRBV7-9, the J gene TRBJ2-7; 10 nucleotides agree with TRBD1. The sequence was collected from a man between 40 and 49 years old in good health and CMV-seronegative. The sample consisted of PBMCs. The CDR3 here is CASSSSWDRGYEQYF. CDR3 sequence (DNA): TGTGCCAGCAGCTCCAGCTGGGACAGGGGTTACGAGCAGTACTTC.